The T cell receptor beta chain described here comes from a study of cytomegalovirus exposure and HLA in healthy donors. Study findings and constraints: The presence/absence work took it that sequencing depth was about the same across donors. Reportedly, cytomegalovirus status was diagnosed with high sensitivity and specificity. Some TCR beta chains (approximately 180 of them) were listed as cytomegalovirus-associated.

The junction had 6 bases not matched to a gene; V was cut back by 2 bases and J by 2 bases. The germline V gene has CDR1 MDHEN and CDR2 SYDVKM. CDR3 length equals 16 residues. Concerning this clone: The antigen is not known.

Nominally healthy donors provided the samples, though records likely missed some immune exposures. The PCR used 60 Vbeta and 13 Jbeta primers. Sequencing was performed with immunoSEQ multiplex PCR; in TCRdb, only in-frame clones are kept and a portion is missing. The listing contains approximately 110,000 clones. This receptor was taken from a man aged 50 to 60 in good health and CMV-seronegative. The J gene is TRBJ2-3, the V gene TRBV28; 8 nucleotides match TRBD1. Sequenced material: PBMCs. CDR3 sequence: CASSLLGTGFTDTQYF. In nucleotides, the CDR3 is TGTGCCAGCAGTTTACTCGGGACAGGATTCACAGATACGCAGTATTTT. The entire variable domain, with the rest obtained from reference TRBV28 and TRBJ2-3, is as follows: DVKVTQSSRYLVKRTGEKVFLECVQDMDHENMFWYRQDPGLGLRLIYFSYDVKMKEKGDIPEGYSVSREKKERFSLILESASTNQTSMYLCASSLLGTGFTDTQYFGPGTRLTVL.